This T cell receptor (beta chain) was captured in a study of blood T cell repertoires in COVID-19. Overall study: The United States, Italy and Spain provided the acute and convalescent COVID-19 samples.

Unmatched junction bases numbered 8, after V lost 1 base and J lost 7 bases. This CDR3 has 16 residues. CDR1 is MNHEY, CDR2 SMNVEV, per germline (reference sequence). In the original analysis: It was from reference gene primer amplification that nucleated cell counts were estimated. Sequencing was performed with immunoSEQ multiplex PCR; in TCRdb, only in-frame clones are kept and a portion is missing. That table is the source of V, J and clone size, and D and trimming were worked out from the DNA. The sample contains 170,000 or so clones, about 87% of which appear only once. The specimen sequenced was peripheral blood. This TCR was sampled from a man aged 40-55 years with active or convalescent COVID-19. V is TRBV27 and J is TRBJ2-7, with TRBD2 identical over 12 bases. The CDR3 is CASSLFLAGGPGEQYF. As DNA, the CDR3 is TGTGCCAGCAGTTTATTCCTAGCGGGGGGGCCTGGGGAGCAGTACTTC.